This T cell receptor beta chain was identified during a study of blood T cell repertoires in COVID-19. Study information: Samples of COVID-19 (acute and convalescent) were obtained from the United States, Italy and Spain. T cells, B-cell-depleted T cells, or PBMCs supplied cDNA or gDNA.

Original methodology: Counts of nucleated cells, estimated from reference gene primer amplification, were obtained. Sequencing used immunoSEQ multiplex PCR; TCRdb keeps in-frame clones, though not all of them. V, J and clone size derive from that table, while D and trimming were established from the DNA sequence. The repertoire consists of about 190,000 clones, with roughly 87% occurring once and the leading ten covering 20% to 25%. V lost 5 bases, J lost 5 bases, and 4 bases lay in between. This CDR3 has 11 amino acids. V is TRBV12-3 or TRBV12-4 and J is TRBJ1-5, with D unclear. Sequencing was done on a sample of peripheral blood. This clonotype was sampled from a man aged 55-75 years with active or convalescent COVID-19. CDR3 residues: CASSLHQPQHF. In DNA, the CDR3 is TGTGCCAGCAGTCTACATCAGCCCCAGCATTTT.